What follows is one T cell receptor beta chain and its context. This was the immunoSEQ v3 assay. Assay: immunoSEQ multiplex PCR; the TCRdb copy retains only in-frame clones and omits some. The table includes about 21,000 clones, roughly 79% detected once. Time point given: pre-treatment sample, taken before nivolumab and TIL therapy. The data originate from a study of TIL therapy for anti-PD-1-resistant metastatic lung cancer. Whole-study context: Progressing patients received lymphodepletion, expanded TIL infusion and IL-2.

This CDR3 has 17 amino acids. CDR1 is SGHRS and CDR2 is YFSETQ in the germline V gene. Trimming stripped 4 bases from V and 4 bases from J, with 23 bases between. The V and J genes are TRBV5-1 and TRBJ1-2; D is perhaps TRBD1 (6 bases). The TCR sequence derives from a person aged 25 to 79 with non-small cell lung cancer. This specimen consisted of blood, obtained at baseline. CDR3 bases: TGCGCCAGCAGCCACCTCAGGATCGGGGGGGCGGGCTATGGCTACACCTTC. It is translated as CASSHLRIGGAGYGYTF.